Shown below are 19 T cell receptor beta chains from a single sample sequenced in a study of T cells expressing NK-cell markers. TCRdb derives one entry per CDR3 protein from the 5' RACE reads, leaving out DNA. The sample data list 160,000 or so distinct CDR3 sequences. Sequencing was carried out using blood T cells: a sorted CD56 or NKG2C T cell subset, CD4+ or CD8+ T cells, or bulk PBMC T cells (not recorded which). These TCRs come from a woman between 18 and 70 years old in good health.

The chain carries TRBV18 and TRBJ1-5. Germline V lookup: CDR1 KGHSH, CDR2 LQKENI. The CDR3 contains 14 residues. The CDR3 sequence: CASSKTAGGEPQHF.

V is TRBV20-1 and J is TRBJ2-3. The CDR3 spans 14 residues. Per germline, CDR1 DFQATT and CDR2 SNEGSKA (reference sequence). CDR3 amino acids: CSAREFTKTDTQYF.

The chain is built from TRBV27 and TRBJ1-6; the D call from TCRdb, TRBD1, cannot be confirmed without DNA. Germline CDR1 is MNHEY and CDR2 is SMNVEV (reference sequence). The CDR3 contains 14 residues. CDR3 in amino acids: CASTSGDRGGPLHF.

The V call is TRBV20-1, the J call TRBJ2-3. Per germline, CDR1 DFQATT and CDR2 SNEGSKA (reference sequence). The CDR3 extends over 13 amino acids. The CDR3 here is CSAKSKTTDTQYF.

The V and J genes are TRBV5-1 and TRBJ2-5; the TRBD1 assignment by TCRdb is unverifiable without DNA. This CDR3 spans 14 amino acids. CDR1 is SGHRS, CDR2 YFSETQ, per germline. The CDR3 loop reads CASAPGQTEETQYF.

CDR3 sequence: CASSLDSYNSYEQYF. The chain links TRBV7-6 to TRBJ2-7. The CDR3 is made up of 15 amino acids. Germline V CDR1 and CDR2: SGHVS, FNYEAQ.

This sequence joins TRBV5-1 and TRBJ1-1. The germline V gene has CDR1 SGHRS and CDR2 YFSETQ. The CDR3 has 16 residues. The CDR3 loop is CASSPQLHGDPTEAFF.

This chain links TRBV20-1 with TRBJ2-3; absent DNA, TCRdb's TRBD1 call cannot be checked. Germline lookup yields CDR1 DFQATT and CDR2 SNEGSKA (reference sequence). The CDR3 consists of 13 residues. The CDR3 sequence: CSANRQGIYTQYF.

CDR3 region: CSARDHGSGGGRTEAFF. J is TRBJ1-1 and V is TRBV20-1; no DNA is available, so the TRBD1 call from TCRdb remains unchecked. This CDR3 is 17 amino acids long. Germline CDR1 is DFQATT and CDR2 is SNEGSKA (reference sequence).

The chain combines TRBV2 with TRBJ1-6; TCRdb's D gene call, TRBD1, goes unchecked for lack of DNA. CDR3 length: 14 amino acids. Germline loops: CDR1 SNHLY, CDR2 FYNNEI. The chain's CDR3 is CASLPLNRESPLHF.

The rearrangement uses TRBV4-2 and TRBJ2-5; TCRdb proposes TRBD1, but this gene call is untestable without DNA. This CDR3 comprises 14 residues. Germline CDR1 LGHNA, CDR2 YNFKEQ. CDR3 sequence reads: CASSQDFREETQYF.

V is TRBV5-1 and J is TRBJ2-7; TCRdb picks TRBD1, but there is no DNA to check that call. The CDR3 runs 15 residues. Germline CDR1 SGHRS, CDR2 YFSETQ. CDR3 region: CASSPIDRGLREQYF.

CDR3 amino acids: CASSFSQTSSYNEQFF. The genes are TRBV5-1 and TRBJ2-1; lacking DNA, the TRBD2 call made by TCRdb goes unchecked. This CDR3 comprises 16 residues. Germline CDR1 is SGHRS and CDR2 is YFSETQ.

The chain combines TRBV9 with TRBJ1-2. The CDR3 has 15 residues. CDR1 is SGDLS, CDR2 YYNGEE, per germline. This CDR3 is CASSVGTIANYGYTF. The full variable domain, completed using reference TRBV9 and TRBJ1-2, is DSGVTQTPKHLITATGQRVTLRCSPRSGDLSVYWYQQSLDQGLQFLIQYYNGEERAKGNILERFSAQQFPDLHSELNLSSLELGDSALYFCASSVGTIANYGYTFGSGTRLTVV.

This rearrangement joins TRBV9 to TRBJ2-5; TCRdb's D call, TRBD2, is unchecked because there is no DNA. Per germline, CDR1 SGDLS and CDR2 YYNGEE. The CDR3 has 15 residues. CDR3: CASSVGRESPETQYF.

This rearrangement joins TRBV5-1 to TRBJ1-2; the TCRdb call, TRBD1, lacks DNA for checking. This CDR3 is built from 15 residues. Per germline, CDR1 SGHRS and CDR2 YFSETQ. The CDR3 spells CASSLPGGGTGGYTF.

This chain joins TRBV6-5 and TRBJ2-2. Germline CDR1 reads MNHEY; CDR2 reads SVGAGI. This CDR3 contains 14 residues. CDR3 protein: CASTSRLNTGELFF.

The chain couples TRBV24-1 to TRBJ1-5. Germline values: CDR1 KGHDR, CDR2 SFDVKD. This CDR3 region has 14 residues. The CDR3 protein is CATSDPGRNQPQHF.

The rearrangement uses TRBV24-1 and TRBJ2-1; the TRBD2 assignment by TCRdb is unverifiable without DNA. Germline loops: CDR1 KGHDR, CDR2 SFDVKD. The length of the CDR3 is 16 residues. This chain's CDR3 is CATSEVGLAGEGEQFF.